This TCR beta chain was captured by sequencing in a study of T cells after yellow fever vaccination. Study-wide background: Any fraction with a low cell number was prepared using SMART-Seq v4 Ultra Low Input.

CDR3 size: 12 residues. V shed 3 bases and J shed 4 bases, with 7 bases lying between them. UMIs were added to TCR cDNA along with a universal primer site when it was made by 5'RACE template switching. Each CDR3 protein gets one entry after TCRdb re-called the 5' RACE reads with MiXCR. Of 300,000 to 400,000 distinct CDR3 sequences listed, around 6.5% are singletons. The sample holds many counts of this clonotype. This receptor was identified in a man younger than 45 who received the YFV17D yellow fever vaccine. The chain joins TRBV12-3 or TRBV12-4 to TRBJ2-7; D is possibly TRBD1 or TRBD2 (5 bases each). The sample was PBMCs, taken 5 days after the yellow fever booster vaccination. The CDR3 region is CASSFGGYEQYF. The DNA for the CDR3 is TGTGCCAGCAGTTTTGGGGGTTACGAGCAGTACTTC.